The rows below give T cell receptor beta chains drawn from one sample of a study of Tregs in tolerant kidney transplant recipients. The method was immunoSEQ multiplex PCR; TCRdb's version includes in-frame clones alone and lacks a portion of them. The sample shows about 240,000 clones, roughly four fifths of them seen only once. The sample taken for sequencing was CD4+ T cells from blood. These receptors all stem from a human donor in good health. Both conserved end residues are part of each CDR3. Fields, in order: J gene, V gene, D gene, clone size, CDR3 protein, CDR3 DNA. The D gene is left open where the match is weak. Rows give clone size only sometimes, using once, few, many, or a class for an expanded clone.

TRBJ1-2	TRBV7-9	NA	NA	CASSARSNYGYTF	TGTGCCAGCAGCGCCAGGAGTAACTATGGCTACACCTTC
TRBJ2-1	TRBV7-2	NA	NA	CASSLWDEQFF	TGTGCCAGCAGCTTATGGGATGAGCAGTTCTTC
TRBJ1-2	TRBV6-5	TRBD1	NA	CASTRTGSNYGYTF	TGTGCCAGCACCAGGACAGGGTCTAACTATGGCTACACCTTC
TRBJ2-3	TRBV19	NA	NA	CASSTGQGGDTQYF	TGTGCCAGTAGTACCGGACAGGGAGGGGATACGCAGTATTTT
TRBJ2-3	TRBV4-2	NA	NA	CASSQDRDTQYF	TGTGCCAGCAGCCAAGATCGGGATACGCAGTATTTT
TRBJ1-5	TRBV7-9	NA	NA	CASSLGRSNQPQHF	TGTGCCAGCAGCTTGGGACGGAGCAATCAGCCCCAGCATTTT
TRBJ1-1	TRBV5-5	NA	NA	CASSLVGYPTEAFF	TGTGCCAGCAGCTTGGTGGGGTATCCCACTGAAGCTTTCTTT
TRBJ2-1	TRBV27	NA	NA	CASSSGFWDPLKRYNEQFF	TGTGCCAGCAGTTCGGGCTTTTGGGACCCTCTCAAAAGGTACAATGAGCAGTTCTTC
TRBJ2-1	TRBV5-4	NA	NA	CASTRGVSYNEQFF	TGTGCCAGCACGAGGGGGGTCTCCTACAATGAGCAGTTCTTC
TRBJ2-3	TRBV7-9	TRBD1	NA	CASSLGDRVPDTQYF	TGTGCCAGCAGCCTTGGTGACAGGGTTCCAGATACGCAGTATTTT
TRBJ1-1	TRBV5-4	NA	NA	CASSFSVNTEAFF	TGTGCCAGCAGCTTTTCGGTGAACACTGAAGCTTTCTTT
TRBJ1-1	TRBV6-5	NA	NA	CASSYGGRNTEAFF	TGTGCCAGCAGTTACGGGGGGAGGAACACTGAAGCTTTCTTT
TRBJ1-2	TRBV19	TRBD1	NA	CASSDRGVDNYGYTF	TGTGCCAGTAGTGACAGGGGAGTGGATAACTATGGCTACACCTTC
TRBJ1-2	TRBV5-4	TRBD1	NA	CASSSGTVYGYTF	TGTGCCAGCAGCTCAGGGACAGTCTATGGCTACACCTTC
TRBJ1-3	TRBV9	NA	NA	CASARGSGNTIYF	TGTGCCTCAGCGAGGGGCTCTGGAAACACCATATATTTT
TRBJ1-3	TRBV7-6	NA	few	CASSPSGSPGNTIYF	TGTGCCAGCAGCCCATCGGGGAGCCCTGGAAACACCATATATTTT
TRBJ1-1	TRBV27	NA	NA	CASSYRDILKNEAFF	TGTGCCAGCAGCTACCGGGACATCCTAAAGAATGAAGCTTTCTTT
TRBJ2-1	TRBV7-9	TRBD2	NA	CASSLVGSGRSNEQFF	TGTGCCAGCAGCTTAGTCGGTAGCGGGAGGTCGAATGAGCAGTTCTTC
TRBJ1-5	TRBV25-1	NA	once	CASSALGGEGQPQHF	TGTGCCAGCAGTGCCCTAGGGGGGGAGGGTCAGCCCCAGCATTTT
TRBJ2-2	TRBV6-6	TRBD1	NA	CASSQNRQGPTGELFF	TGTGCCAGCAGCCAGAACAGACAGGGGCCCACCGGGGAGCTGTTTTTT
TRBJ2-3	TRBV4-2	TRBD2	NA	CASSLTTSGRDTQYF	TGTGCCAGCAGCCTAACGACTAGCGGGAGGGATACGCAGTATTTT
TRBJ1-1	TRBV5-1	NA	NA	CASSLAGQGVTEAFF	TGCGCCAGCAGCTTGGCTGGCCAGGGTGTAACTGAAGCTTTCTTT
TRBJ1-5	TRBV5-1	NA	few	CASSLADSSKQPQHF	TGCGCCAGCAGCTTGGCGGACAGTTCCAAACAGCCCCAGCATTTT
TRBJ2-2	TRBV27	TRBD1	few	CASSFKGAPTGELFF	TGTGCCAGCAGTTTTAAGGGGGCGCCCACCGGGGAGCTGTTTTTT
TRBJ2-1	TRBV30	NA	NA	CAWAMGWDSFSYNEQFF	TGTGCCTGGGCGATGGGCTGGGACTCTTTCTCCTACAATGAGCAGTTCTTC
TRBJ1-3	TRBV16	NA	NA	CASSQSFRISSSGNTIYF	TGTGCCAGCAGCCAATCTTTCAGGATTAGCTCCTCTGGAAACACCATATATTTT
TRBJ1-4	TRBV9	TRBD1	NA	CASSSGQGNEKLFF	TGTGCCAGCAGCTCGGGACAGGGCAATGAAAAACTGTTTTTT
TRBJ2-7	TRBV6-5	NA	NA	CASSYGRKSYEQYF	TGTGCCAGCAGTTACGGTCGGAAATCCTACGAGCAGTACTTC
TRBJ2-5	TRBV30	TRBD1	NA	CAWSVVGDRETQYF	TGTGCCTGGAGTGTAGTGGGGGACAGGGAGACCCAGTACTTC
TRBJ2-3	TRBV19	TRBD1	NA	CALTGGTDTQYF	TGTGCCCTAACAGGGGGCACAGATACGCAGTATTTT
TRBJ2-7	TRBV5-1	NA	NA	CASSLSKGAIYEQYF	TGCGCCAGCAGCCTTAGCAAAGGGGCGATCTACGAGCAGTACTTC
TRBJ2-2	TRBV7-7	NA	NA	CASSLGTTNTGELFF	TGTGCCAGCAGCTTGGGGACCACGAACACCGGGGAGCTGTTTTTT
TRBJ2-7	TRBV29-1	TRBD2	NA	CSGGGGAYEQYF	TGCAGCGGTGGGGGAGGGGCCTACGAGCAGTACTTC